This T cell receptor beta chain was identified in a study of blood T cell repertoires in COVID-19. Overall study context: PBMCs, B-cell-depleted T cells, or T cells provided the cDNA or gDNA that made up the material.

Original analysis: Cell counts per sample came from amplifying reference gene primers. Profiling relied on immunoSEQ multiplex PCR, and the TCRdb table lists in-frame clones only, not all of them. V, J and clone size are those of that table, while D and trimming were read from the DNA. The data hold about 480,000 clones, with approximately 91% observed a single time. The CDR3 extends over 14 amino acids. Trimming removed 4 bases at V and 4 bases at J, with 13 bases between. Germline loops: CDR1 MNHEY, CDR2 SMNVEV (reference sequence). Clinical history as reported by participants underpinned cohort assignment.

This sequence originates from a woman aged 60-75 years who had recovered from COVID-19. The source material was PBMCs or T cells enriched from blood (not recorded which). V and J are TRBV27 and TRBJ1-1; D is perhaps TRBD1 (5 bases). CDR3 in amino acids: CASSSTTEGTEAFF. The CDR3, as DNA: TGTGCCAGCAGTTCAACGACAGAAGGCACTGAAGCTTTCTTT.